The entry below describes one T cell receptor beta chain. Its target is not known. Germline CDR1 reads LNHDA; CDR2 reads SQIVND (reference sequence). J was trimmed by 0 bases and V by 3 bases; bases with no gene match: 9. CDR3 length equals 17 residues. The data were obtained in a study of T cell responses to AZD1222 COVID-19 vaccine. Overall study findings and caveats: Sampling captured repertoires only after the peak T cell response. Reportedly, close to half of spike-specific TCRs are directed against unmutated variant regions. Possibly, clonal diversity was underestimated; donors were largely white British and included more females. The number of AZD1222 recipients seropositive at baseline was only five to seven.

TCRdb keeps only in-frame clones here, not all; method: immunoSEQ multiplex PCR. The sample carries roughly 150,000 clones, 90% to 95% recorded once. J is TRBJ2-7 and V is TRBV19; 9 nucleotides match TRBD2. This sequence was found in an adult in good health. The specimen comprised peripheral blood, sampled on day 0 of AZD1222 vaccination. Here the CDR3 DNA reads TGTGCCAGTAGTATCCGGCCGGCTAGCGGGACCTCCTACGAGCAGTACTTC. Translated, it gives CASSIRPASGTSYEQYF.